This TCR beta chain derives from a study of T cell repertoires in cytomegalovirus infection. Only a few counts were recorded for this clonotype. Germline-derived CDR1 and CDR2 are SEHNR and FQNEAQ (reference sequence). This CDR3 spans 11 amino acids. Trimming stripped 4 bases from V and 6 bases from J, with 6 bases between. One entry per CDR3 protein results from TCRdb running MiXCR on the reads. The data show 630,000 or so distinct CDR3 sequences, less than 25% seen once. The chain carries TRBV7-9 and TRBJ1-2; no firm D call. Sample: CD8+ T cells from PBMCs. The receptor comes from a human donor in good health (CMV status not recorded). Some clones in this sample may be carry-over from other donors' samples. The CDR3 loop reads CASSSKNGYTF. The CDR3 DNA sequence: TGTGCCAGCAGCTCCAAGAATGGCTACACCTTC.